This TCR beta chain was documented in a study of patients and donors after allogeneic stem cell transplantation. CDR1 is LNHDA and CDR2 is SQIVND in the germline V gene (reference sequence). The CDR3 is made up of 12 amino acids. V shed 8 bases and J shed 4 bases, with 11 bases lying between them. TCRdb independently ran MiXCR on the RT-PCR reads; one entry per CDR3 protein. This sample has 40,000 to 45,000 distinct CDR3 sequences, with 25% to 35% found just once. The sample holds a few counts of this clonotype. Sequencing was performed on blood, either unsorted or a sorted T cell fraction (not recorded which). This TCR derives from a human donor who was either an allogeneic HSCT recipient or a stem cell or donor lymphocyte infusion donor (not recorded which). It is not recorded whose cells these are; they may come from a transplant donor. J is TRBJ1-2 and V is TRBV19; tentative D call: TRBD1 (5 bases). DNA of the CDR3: TGTGCCAGTTCGACAGAGATCTATGGCTACACCTTC. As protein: CASSTEIYGYTF.